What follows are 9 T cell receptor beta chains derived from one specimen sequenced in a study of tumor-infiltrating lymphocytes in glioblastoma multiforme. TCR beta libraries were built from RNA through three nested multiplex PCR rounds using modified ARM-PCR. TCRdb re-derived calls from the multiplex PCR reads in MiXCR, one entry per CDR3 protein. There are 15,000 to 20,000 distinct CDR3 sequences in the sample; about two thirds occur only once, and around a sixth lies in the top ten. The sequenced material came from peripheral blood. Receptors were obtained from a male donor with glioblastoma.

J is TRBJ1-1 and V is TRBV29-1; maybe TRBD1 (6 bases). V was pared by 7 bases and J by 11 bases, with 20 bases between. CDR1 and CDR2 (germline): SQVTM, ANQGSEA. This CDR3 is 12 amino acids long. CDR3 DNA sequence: TGCAGCGGGGAGGAGGCGGGGGCGGAGGCTTTCTTT. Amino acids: CSGEEAGAEAFF. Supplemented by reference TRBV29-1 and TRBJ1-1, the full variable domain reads SAVISQKPSRDICQRGTSLTIQCQVDSQVTMMFWYRQQPGQSLTLIATANQGSEATYESGFVIDKFPISRPNLTFSTLTVSNMSPEDSSIYLCSGEEAGAEAFFGQGTRLTVV.

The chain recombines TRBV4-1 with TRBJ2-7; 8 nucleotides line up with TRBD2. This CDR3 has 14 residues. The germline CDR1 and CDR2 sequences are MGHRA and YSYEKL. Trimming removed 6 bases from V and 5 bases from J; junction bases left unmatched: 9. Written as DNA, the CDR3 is TGCGCCAGCAGTGGGGGACTAGGTGTACACGAGCAGTACTTC. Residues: CASSGGLGVHEQYF.

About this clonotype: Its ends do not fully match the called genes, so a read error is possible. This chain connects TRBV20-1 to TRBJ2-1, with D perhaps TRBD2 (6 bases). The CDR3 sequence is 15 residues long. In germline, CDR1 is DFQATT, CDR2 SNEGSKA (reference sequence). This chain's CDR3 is CCARVRGGSYNEQFF. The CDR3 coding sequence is TGCTGTGCTAGAGTTCGGGGAGGCTCCTACAATGAGCAGTTCTTC.

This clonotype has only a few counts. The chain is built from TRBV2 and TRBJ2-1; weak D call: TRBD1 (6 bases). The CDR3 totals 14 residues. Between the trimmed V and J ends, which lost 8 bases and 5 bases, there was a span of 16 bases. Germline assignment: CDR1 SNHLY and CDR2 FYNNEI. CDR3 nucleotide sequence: TGTGCCAGCGTCCAGGGGTCCGGACACAATGAGCAGTTCTTC. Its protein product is CASVQGSGHNEQFF.

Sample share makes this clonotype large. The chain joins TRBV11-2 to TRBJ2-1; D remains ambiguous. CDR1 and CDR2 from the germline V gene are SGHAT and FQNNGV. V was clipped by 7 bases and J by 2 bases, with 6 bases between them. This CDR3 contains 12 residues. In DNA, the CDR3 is TGTGCCAGCACCCAAGCCTACAATGAGCAGTTCTTC. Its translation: CASTQAYNEQFF.

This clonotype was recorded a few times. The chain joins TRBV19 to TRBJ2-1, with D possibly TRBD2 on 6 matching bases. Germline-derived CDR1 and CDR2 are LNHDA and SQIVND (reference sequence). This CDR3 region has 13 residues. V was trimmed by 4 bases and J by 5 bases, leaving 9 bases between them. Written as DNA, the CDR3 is TGTGCCAGTAGTAAAGGACTAAACAATGAGCAGTTCTTC. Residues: CASSKGLNNEQFF.

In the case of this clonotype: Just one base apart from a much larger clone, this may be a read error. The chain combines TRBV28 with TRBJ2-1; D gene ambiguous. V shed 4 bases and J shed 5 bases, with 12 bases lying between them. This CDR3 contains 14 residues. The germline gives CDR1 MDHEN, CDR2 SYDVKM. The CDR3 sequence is CASSSVLVDNEQFF. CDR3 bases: TGTGCCAGCAGTTCGGTATTAGTGGACAATGAGCAGTTCTTC.

The CDR3 DNA reads TGTGCCAGCAGTCAATACGATGATACGCAGTATTTT. This sequence encodes CASSQYDDTQYF. The rearrangement uses TRBV28 and TRBJ2-3, with D unclear. Germline V gene lookup returns CDR1 MDHEN and CDR2 SYDVKM. The CDR3 has 12 amino acids. Trimming took 5 bases from V and 6 from J, leaving 9 bases between them.

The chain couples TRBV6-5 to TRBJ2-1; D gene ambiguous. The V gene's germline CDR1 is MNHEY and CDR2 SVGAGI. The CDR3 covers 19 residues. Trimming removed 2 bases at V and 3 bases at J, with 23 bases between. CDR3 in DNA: TGTGCCAGCAGTTACGTTAAAGCGCCGAGCCTCACCCTCTACAATGAGCAGTTCTTC. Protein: CASSYVKAPSLTLYNEQFF.